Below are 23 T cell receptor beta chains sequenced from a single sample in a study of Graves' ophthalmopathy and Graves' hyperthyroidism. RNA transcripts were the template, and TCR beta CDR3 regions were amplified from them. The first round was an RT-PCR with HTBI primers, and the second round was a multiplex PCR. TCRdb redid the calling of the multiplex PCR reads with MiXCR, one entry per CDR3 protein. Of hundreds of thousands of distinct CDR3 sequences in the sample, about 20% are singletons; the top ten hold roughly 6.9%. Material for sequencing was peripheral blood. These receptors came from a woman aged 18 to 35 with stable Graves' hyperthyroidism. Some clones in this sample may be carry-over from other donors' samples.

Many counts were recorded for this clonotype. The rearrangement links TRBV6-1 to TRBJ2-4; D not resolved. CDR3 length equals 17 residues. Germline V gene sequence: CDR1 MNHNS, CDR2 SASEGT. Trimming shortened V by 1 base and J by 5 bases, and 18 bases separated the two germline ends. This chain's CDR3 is CASSEEFYKRGENIQYF. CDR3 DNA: TGTGCCAGCAGTGAAGAGTTCTACAAACGTGGGGAAAACATTCAGTACTTC.

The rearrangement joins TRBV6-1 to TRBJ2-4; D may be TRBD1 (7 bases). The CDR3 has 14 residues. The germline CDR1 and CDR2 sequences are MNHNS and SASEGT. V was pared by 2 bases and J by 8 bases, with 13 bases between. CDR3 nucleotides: TGTGCCAGCAGTGAATATGGCAGGGGGGACATTCAGTACTTC. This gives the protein CASSEYGRGDIQYF.

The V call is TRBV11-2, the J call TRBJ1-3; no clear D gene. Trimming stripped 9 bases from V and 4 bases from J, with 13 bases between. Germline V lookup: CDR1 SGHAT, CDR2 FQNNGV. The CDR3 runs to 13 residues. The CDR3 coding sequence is TGTGCCAGTGCGGGAGACGGCGGAAACACCATATATTTT. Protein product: CASAGDGGNTIYF.

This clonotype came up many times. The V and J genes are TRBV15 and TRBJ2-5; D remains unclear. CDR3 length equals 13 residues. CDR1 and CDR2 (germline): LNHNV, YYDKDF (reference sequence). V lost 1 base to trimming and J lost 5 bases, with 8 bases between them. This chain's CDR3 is CATSRAAAETQYF. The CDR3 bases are TGTGCCACCAGCAGAGCGGCTGCGGAGACCCAGTACTTC.

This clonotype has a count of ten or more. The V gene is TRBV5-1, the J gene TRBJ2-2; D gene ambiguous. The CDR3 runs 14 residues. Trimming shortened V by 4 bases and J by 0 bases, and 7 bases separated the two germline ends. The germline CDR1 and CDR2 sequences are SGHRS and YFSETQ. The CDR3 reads CASSRNTNTGELFF. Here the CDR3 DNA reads TGCGCCAGCAGCCGCAACACGAACACCGGGGAGCTGTTTTTT.

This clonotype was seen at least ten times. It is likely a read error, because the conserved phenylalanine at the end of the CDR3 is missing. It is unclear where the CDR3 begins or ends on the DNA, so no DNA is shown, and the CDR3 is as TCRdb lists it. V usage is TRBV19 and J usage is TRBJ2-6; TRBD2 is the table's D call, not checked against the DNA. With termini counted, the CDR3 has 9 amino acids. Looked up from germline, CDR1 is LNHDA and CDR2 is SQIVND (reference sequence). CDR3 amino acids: CASSIRALL.

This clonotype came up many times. CDR3 in amino acids: CASSAWGGRETQYF. The CDR3, as DNA: TGTGCCAGCAGTGCCTGGGGCGGTAGAGAGACCCAGTACTTC. The V call is TRBV6-1, the J call TRBJ2-5; possibly TRBD1 for D (5 bases). The length of the CDR3 is 14 residues. With 4 bases removed from V and 4 bases from J, the gap between germline ends came to 13 bases. CDR1 and CDR2 from the germline V gene are MNHNS and SASEGT.

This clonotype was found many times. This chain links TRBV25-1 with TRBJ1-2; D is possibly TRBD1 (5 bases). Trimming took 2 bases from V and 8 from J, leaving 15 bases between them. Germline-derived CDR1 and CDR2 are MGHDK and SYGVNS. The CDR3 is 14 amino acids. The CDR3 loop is CASSEEWGLHGYTF. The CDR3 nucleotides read TGTGCCAGCAGTGAAGAATGGGGGTTACACGGCTACACCTTC.

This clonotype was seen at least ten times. CDR3 DNA sequence: TGTGCCAGCCCCCGCGATGGCTACACCTTC. Encoded protein: CASPRDGYTF. This chain connects TRBV13 to TRBJ1-2, with unresolved D. V lost 8 bases to trimming and J lost 6 bases, with 7 bases between them. This CDR3 comprises 10 residues. Germline V gene sequence: CDR1 PRHDT, CDR2 FYEKMQ (reference sequence).

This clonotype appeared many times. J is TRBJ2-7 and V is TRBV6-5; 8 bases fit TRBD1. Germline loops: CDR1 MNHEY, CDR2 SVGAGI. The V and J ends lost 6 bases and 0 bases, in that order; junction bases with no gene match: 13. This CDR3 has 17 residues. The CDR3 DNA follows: TGTGCCAGCAGGGGAATAACAGGGGGTTACTACTCCTACGAGCAGTACTTC. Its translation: CASRGITGGYYSYEQYF.

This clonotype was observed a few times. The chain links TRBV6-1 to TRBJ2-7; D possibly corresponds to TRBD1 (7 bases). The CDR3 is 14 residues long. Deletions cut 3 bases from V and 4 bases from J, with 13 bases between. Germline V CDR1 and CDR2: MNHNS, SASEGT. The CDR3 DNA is TGTGCCAGCAGTGAGGGGGGACAGTGGTACGAGCAGTACTTC. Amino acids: CASSEGGQWYEQYF.

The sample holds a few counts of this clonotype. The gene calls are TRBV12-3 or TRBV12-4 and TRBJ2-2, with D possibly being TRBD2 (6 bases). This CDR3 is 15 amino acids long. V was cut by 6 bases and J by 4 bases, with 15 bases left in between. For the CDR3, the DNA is TGTGCCAGCAGATCGACTAGGGTAGGCACCGGGGAGCTGTTTTTT. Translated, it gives CASRSTRVGTGELFF.

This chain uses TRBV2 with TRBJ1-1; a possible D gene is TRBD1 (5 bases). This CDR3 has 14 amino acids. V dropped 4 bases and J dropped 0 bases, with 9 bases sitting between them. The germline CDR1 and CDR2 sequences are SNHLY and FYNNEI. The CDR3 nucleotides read TGTGCCAGCAGTGCCGGGGGGATGAACACTGAAGCTTTCTTT. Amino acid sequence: CASSAGGMNTEAFF. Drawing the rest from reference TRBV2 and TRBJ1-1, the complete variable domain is EPEVTQTPSHQVTQMGQEVILRCVPISNHLYFYWYRQILGQKVEFLVSFYNNEISEKSEIFDDQFSVERPDGSNFTLKIRSTKLEDSAMYFCASSAGGMNTEAFFGQGTRLTVV.

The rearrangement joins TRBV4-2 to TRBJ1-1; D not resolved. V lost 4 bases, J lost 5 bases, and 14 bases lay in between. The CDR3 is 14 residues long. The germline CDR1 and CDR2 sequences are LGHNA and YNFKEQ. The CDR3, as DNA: TGTGCCAGCAGCCTTAAAATCCAAGGAACTGAAGCTTTCTTT. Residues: CASSLKIQGTEAFF.

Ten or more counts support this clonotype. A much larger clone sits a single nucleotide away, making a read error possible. For the CDR3, the DNA is TGTGCCAGCAGTACATCCACAGAGATTGAAGCTTTCTTT. Its protein is CASSTSTEIEAFF. The rearrangement links TRBV12-3 or TRBV12-4 to TRBJ1-1; D remains ambiguous. The germline V and J ends were trimmed by 5 bases and 7 bases, with 14 bases remaining between them. This CDR3 comprises 13 residues.

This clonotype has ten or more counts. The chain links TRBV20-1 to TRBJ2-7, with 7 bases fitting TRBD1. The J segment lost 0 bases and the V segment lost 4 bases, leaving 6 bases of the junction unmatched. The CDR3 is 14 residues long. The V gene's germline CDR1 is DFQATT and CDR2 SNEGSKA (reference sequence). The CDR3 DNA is TGCAGTGCTACCAAGGGGGCCAACTCCTACGAGCAGTACTTC. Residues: CSATKGANSYEQYF.

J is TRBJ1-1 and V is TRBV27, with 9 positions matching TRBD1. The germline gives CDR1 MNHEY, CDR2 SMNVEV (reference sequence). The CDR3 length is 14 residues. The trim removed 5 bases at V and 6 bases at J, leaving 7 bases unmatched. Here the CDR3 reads CASSGRTGVAEAFF. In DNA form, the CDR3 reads TGTGCCAGCAGTGGTCGGACAGGGGTCGCTGAAGCTTTCTTT.

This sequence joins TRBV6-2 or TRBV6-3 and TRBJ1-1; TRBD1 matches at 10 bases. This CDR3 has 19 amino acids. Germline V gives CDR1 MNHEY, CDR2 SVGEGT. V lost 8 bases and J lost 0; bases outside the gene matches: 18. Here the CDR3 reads CASGIWGGTGDNMNTEAFF. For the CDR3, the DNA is TGTGCCAGCGGAATCTGGGGGGGGACAGGGGATAATATGAACACTGAAGCTTTCTTT.

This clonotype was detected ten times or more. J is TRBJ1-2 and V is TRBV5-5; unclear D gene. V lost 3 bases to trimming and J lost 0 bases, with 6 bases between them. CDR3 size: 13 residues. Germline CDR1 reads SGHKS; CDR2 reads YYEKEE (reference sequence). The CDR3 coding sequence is TGTGCCAGCAGCTCGGGAACTAACTATGGCTACACCTTC. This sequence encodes CASSSGTNYGYTF.

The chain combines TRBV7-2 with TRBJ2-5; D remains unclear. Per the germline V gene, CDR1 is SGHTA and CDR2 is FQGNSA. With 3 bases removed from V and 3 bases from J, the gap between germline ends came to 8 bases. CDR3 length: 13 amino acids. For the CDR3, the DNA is TGTGCCAGCAGCTTTGGCAGTAAAGAGACCCAGTACTTC. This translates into CASSFGSKETQYF.

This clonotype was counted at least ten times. CDR3 nucleotides: TGCGCCAGCAGCCGACCGGGACAGGGGGCGGAGGGCTACACCTTC. Translated: CASSRPGQGAEGYTF. V usage is TRBV4-1 and J usage is TRBJ1-2, with 12 bases identical to TRBD1. The CDR3 is 15 residues long. Trimming at V came to 4 bases and at J to 8 bases, leaving 8 bases not matched to a gene. CDR1 and CDR2 (germline): MGHRA, YSYEKL.

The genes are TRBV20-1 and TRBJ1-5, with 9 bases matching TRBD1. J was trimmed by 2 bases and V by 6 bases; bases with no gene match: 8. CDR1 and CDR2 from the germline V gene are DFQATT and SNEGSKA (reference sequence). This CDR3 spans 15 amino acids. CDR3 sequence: CSAPTQGAGNQPQHF. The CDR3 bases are TGCAGTGCGCCCACACAGGGGGCTGGCAATCAGCCCCAGCATTTT.

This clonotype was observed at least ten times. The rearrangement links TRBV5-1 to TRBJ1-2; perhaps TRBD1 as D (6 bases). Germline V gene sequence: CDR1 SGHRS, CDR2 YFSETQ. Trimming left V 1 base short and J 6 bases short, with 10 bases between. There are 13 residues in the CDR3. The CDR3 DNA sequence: TGCGCCAGCAGCTTGACCTACAGGGATGGCTACACCTTC. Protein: CASSLTYRDGYTF.